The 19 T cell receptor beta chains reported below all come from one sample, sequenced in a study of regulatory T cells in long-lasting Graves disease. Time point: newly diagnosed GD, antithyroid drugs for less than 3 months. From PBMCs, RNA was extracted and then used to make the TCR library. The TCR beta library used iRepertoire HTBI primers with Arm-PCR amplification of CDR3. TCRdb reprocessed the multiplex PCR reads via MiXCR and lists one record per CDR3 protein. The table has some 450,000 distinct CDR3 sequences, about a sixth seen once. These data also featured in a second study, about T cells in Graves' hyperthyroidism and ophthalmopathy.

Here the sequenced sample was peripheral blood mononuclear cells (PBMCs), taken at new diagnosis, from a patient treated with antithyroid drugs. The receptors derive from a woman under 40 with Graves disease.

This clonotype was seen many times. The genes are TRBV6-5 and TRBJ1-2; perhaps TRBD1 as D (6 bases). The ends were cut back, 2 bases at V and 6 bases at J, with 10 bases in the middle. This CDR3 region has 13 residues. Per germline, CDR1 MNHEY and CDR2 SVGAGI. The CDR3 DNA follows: TGTGCCAGCAGTTACGGCGGGGGCCATGGCTACACCTTC. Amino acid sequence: CASSYGGGHGYTF.

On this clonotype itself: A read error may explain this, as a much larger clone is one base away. The CDR3 nucleotides read TGTGCCAGCAGTGAAGGGTCGAACTGTGGCTACACCTTC. Its protein is CASSEGSNCGYTF. The J gene is TRBJ1-2, the V gene TRBV6-1; no firm D call. The CDR3 has 13 amino acids. Germline CDR1 reads MNHNS; CDR2 reads SASEGT.

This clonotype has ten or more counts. CDR3 sequence: CASLDSLDSTDTQYF. CDR3 coding DNA: TGTGCCAGCTTGGATTCGCTTGATAGCACAGATACGCAGTATTTT. V is TRBV2 and J is TRBJ2-3, with D unresolved. From germline, CDR1 is SNHLY and CDR2 FYNNEI. The germline V and J ends were trimmed by 8 bases and 0 bases, with 15 bases remaining between them. The CDR3 has 15 amino acids.

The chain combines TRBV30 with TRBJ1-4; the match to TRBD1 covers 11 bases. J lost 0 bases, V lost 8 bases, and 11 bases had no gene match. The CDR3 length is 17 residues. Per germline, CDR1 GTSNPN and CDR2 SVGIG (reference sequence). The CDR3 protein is CAGTGTGGLSTNEKLFF. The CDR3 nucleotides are TGTGCCGGAACCGGGACAGGGGGGCTTTCAACTAATGAAAAACTGTTTTTT.

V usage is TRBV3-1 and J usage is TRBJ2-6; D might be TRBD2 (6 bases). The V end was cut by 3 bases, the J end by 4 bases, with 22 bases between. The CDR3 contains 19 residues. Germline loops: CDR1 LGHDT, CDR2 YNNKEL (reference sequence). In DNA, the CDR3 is TGTGCCAGCAGCCATTATGGTTACCGGGACTCGGGAGGGGCCAACGTCCTGACTTTC. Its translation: CASSHYGYRDSGGANVLTF. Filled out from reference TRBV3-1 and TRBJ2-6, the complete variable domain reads DTAVSQTPKYLVTQMGNDKSIKCEQNLGHDTMYWYKQDSKKFLKIMFSYNNKELIINETVPNRFSPKSPDKAHLNLHINSLELGDSAVYFCASSHYGYRDSGGANVLTFGAGSRLTVL.

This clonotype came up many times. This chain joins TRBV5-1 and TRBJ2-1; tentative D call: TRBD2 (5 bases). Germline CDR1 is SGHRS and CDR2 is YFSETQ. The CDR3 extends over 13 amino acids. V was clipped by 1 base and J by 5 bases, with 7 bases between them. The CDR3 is CASSLKLDNEQFF. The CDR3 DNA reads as TGCGCCAGCAGCTTGAAACTAGACAATGAGCAGTTCTTC.

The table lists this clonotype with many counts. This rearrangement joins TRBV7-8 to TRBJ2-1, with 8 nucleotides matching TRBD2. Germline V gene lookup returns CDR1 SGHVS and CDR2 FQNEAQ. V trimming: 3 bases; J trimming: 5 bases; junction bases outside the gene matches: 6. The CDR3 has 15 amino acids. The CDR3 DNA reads TGTGCCAGCAGCTTTCGACTAGCGTCCCACAATGAGCAGTTCTTC. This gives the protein CASSFRLASHNEQFF.

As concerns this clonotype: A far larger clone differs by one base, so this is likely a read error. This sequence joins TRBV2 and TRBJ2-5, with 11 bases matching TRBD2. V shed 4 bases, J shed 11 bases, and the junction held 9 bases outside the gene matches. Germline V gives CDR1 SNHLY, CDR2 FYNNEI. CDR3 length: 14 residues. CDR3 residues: CASSGTSGFNEQYF. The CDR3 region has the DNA TGTGCCAGCAGTGGGACTAGCGGGTTCAATGAGCAGTACTTC.

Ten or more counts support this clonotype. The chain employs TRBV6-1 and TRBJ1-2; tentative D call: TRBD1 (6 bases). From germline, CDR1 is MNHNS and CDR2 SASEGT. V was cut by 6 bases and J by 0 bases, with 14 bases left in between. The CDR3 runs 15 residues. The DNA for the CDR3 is TGTGCCAGCAGAGACCCCGGGGGGCCTAACTATGGCTACACCTTC. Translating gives CASRDPGGPNYGYTF.

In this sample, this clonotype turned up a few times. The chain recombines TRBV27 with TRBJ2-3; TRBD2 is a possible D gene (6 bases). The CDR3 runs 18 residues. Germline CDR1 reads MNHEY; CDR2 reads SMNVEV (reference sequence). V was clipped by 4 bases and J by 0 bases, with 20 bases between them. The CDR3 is CASSYSPGRGLSTDTQYF. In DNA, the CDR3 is TGTGCCAGCAGTTACTCCCCCGGCCGGGGGTTGAGCACAGATACGCAGTATTTT.

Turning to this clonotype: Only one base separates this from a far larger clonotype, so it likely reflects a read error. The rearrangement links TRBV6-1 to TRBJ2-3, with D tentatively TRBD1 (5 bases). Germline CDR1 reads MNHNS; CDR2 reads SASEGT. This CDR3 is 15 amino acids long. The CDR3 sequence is CASNSGAKQPDTLYF. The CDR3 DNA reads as TGTGCCAGCAATTCTGGGGCAAAACAACCAGATACGCTGTATTTT.

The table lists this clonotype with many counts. In nucleotides, the CDR3 is TGTGCCAGCAGCGAGGGAAATCATGGCTACACCTTC. This codes for CASSEGNHGYTF. This chain joins TRBV9 and TRBJ1-2, with no clear D. Trimming left V 3 bases short and J 6 bases short, with 9 bases between. The CDR3 is made up of 12 amino acids. In germline, CDR1 is SGDLS, CDR2 YYNGEE.

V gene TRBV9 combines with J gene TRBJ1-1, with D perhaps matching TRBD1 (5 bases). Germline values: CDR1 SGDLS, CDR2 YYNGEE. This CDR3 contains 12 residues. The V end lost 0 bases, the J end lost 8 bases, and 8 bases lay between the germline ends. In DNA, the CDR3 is TGTGCCAGCAGCGTAGAGTCAGGGGAAGCTTTCTTT. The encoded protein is CASSVESGEAFF.

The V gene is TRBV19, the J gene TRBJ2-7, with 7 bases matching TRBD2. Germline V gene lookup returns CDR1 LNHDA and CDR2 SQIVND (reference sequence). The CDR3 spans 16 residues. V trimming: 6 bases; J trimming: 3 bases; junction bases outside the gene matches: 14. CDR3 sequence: CASSLIRDGGIYEQYF. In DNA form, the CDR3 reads TGTGCCAGTAGCCTTATTCGGGACGGGGGGATCTACGAGCAGTACTTC.

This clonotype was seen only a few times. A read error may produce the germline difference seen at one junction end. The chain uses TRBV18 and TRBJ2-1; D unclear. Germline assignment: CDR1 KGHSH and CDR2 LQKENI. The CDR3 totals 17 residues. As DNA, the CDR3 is TGTGCCAGCTCACGCCTTTTCACCAGAAGCTCCTGCAATGAGCAGTTCTTC. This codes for CASSRLFTRSSCNEQFF.

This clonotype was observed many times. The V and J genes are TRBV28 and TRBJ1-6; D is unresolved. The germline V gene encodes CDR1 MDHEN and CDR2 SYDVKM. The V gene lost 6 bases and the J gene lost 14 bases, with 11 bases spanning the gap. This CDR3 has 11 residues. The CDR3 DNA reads TGTGCCAGCAGAGTAAGAGAATCCCTCCACTTT. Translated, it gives CASRVRESLHF.

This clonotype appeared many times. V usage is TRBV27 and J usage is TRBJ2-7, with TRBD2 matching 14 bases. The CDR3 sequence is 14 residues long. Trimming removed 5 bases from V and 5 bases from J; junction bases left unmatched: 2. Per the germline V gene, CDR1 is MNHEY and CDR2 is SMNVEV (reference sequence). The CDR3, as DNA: TGTGCCAGCAGTCCGGGACTAGCGGGAGACGAGCAGTACTTC. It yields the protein CASSPGLAGDEQYF.

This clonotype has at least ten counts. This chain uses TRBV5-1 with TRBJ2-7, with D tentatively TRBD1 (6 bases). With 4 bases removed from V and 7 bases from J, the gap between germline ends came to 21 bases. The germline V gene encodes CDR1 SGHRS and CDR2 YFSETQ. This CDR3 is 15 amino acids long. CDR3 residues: CASSPRQVPDEEQYF. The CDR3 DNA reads TGCGCCAGCAGCCCGCGACAGGTACCTGACGAGGAGCAGTACTTC. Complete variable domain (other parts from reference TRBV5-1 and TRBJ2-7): KAGVTQTPRYLIKTRGQQVTLSCSPISGHRSVSWYQQTPGQGLQFLFEYFSETQRNKGNFPGRFSGRQFSNSRSEMNVSTLELGDSALYLCASSPRQVPDEEQYFGPGTRLTVT.

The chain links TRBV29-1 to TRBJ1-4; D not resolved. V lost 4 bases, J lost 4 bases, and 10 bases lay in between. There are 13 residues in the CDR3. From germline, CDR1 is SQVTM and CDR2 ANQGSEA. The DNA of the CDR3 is TGCAGCGTTGCAGCTGTATATAATGAAAAACTGTTTTTT. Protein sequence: CSVAAVYNEKLFF. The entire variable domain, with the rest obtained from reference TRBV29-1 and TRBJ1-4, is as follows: SAVISQKPSRDICQRGTSLTIQCQVDSQVTMMFWYRQQPGQSLTLIATANQGSEATYESGFVIDKFPISRPNLTFSTLTVSNMSPEDSSIYLCSVAAVYNEKLFFGSGTQLSVL.